This TCR beta chain was sequenced for a study of shared clonotypes between healthy human individuals. V lost 3 bases to trimming and J lost 5 bases; unmatched junction nucleotides: 7. CDR1 and CDR2 from the germline V gene are SGHRS and YFSETQ. The CDR3 is 14 residues long. Profiling relied on immunoSEQ multiplex PCR, and the TCRdb table lists in-frame clones only, not all of them. The table records approximately 2.1 million clones, 85% to 95% of them present only once. The chain recombines TRBV5-1 with TRBJ2-5; 7 bases fit TRBD1. This clonotype originated in a man between 18 and 35 years old in good health. Some clones in this sample may be carry-over from other donors' samples. Source material: naive CD4+ T cells from PBMCs. As for subset: CD45RA+ positively selected. CDR3 DNA: TGCGCCAGCAGCTCACAGGGGAACGGGGAGACCCAGTACTTC. The encoded protein is CASSSQGNGETQYF.